The 22 T cell receptor beta chains reported below all come from one sample, sequenced in a study of blood T cell repertoires in COVID-19. Libraries were prepared by immunoSEQ multiplex PCR; TCRdb keeps only in-frame clonotypes and omits some of them. The table shows roughly 50,000 clones, with roughly 85% occurring only once. Specimen: peripheral blood. Receptor source: a human donor in a cohort sampled during active COVID-19.

V usage is TRBV27 and J usage is TRBJ2-1; 8 bases map to TRBD2. Germline V CDR1 and CDR2: MNHEY, SMNVEV (reference sequence). The CDR3 runs 16 residues. The trim removed 4 bases at V and 10 bases at J, leaving 15 bases unmatched. Here the CDR3 reads CASSWLAGLSGGEQFF. Here the CDR3 DNA reads TGTGCCAGCAGTTGGCTAGCGGGCCTTAGTGGGGGGGAGCAGTTCTTC.

About this clone itself: Given the absence of the conserved phenylalanine or tryptophan at the CDR3 end, a read error is likely. It is unclear where the CDR3 begins or ends on the DNA, so no DNA is shown, and the CDR3 is as TCRdb lists it. The chain links TRBV28 to TRBJ2-3; TRBD1, the D gene given by the table, was not confirmed from the DNA. With termini counted, the CDR3 has 9 amino acids. Germline lookup yields CDR1 MDHEN and CDR2 SYDVKM. CDR3 residues: CASSSDTLA.

V and J are TRBV6-1 and TRBJ1-3, with D uncertain. Trimming took 1 base from V and 1 from J, leaving 8 bases between them. In germline, CDR1 is MNHNS, CDR2 SASEGT. This CDR3 contains 15 residues. The CDR3 coding sequence is TGTGCCAGCAGTGAAGGGACTGTATCTGGAAACACCATATATTTT. Translated: CASSEGTVSGNTIYF.

This sequence joins TRBV4-2 and TRBJ2-1, with a possible D match to TRBD2 (6 bases). Germline assignment: CDR1 LGHNA and CDR2 YNFKEQ. CDR3 size: 14 residues. Trimming pared 4 bases from V and 2 bases from J, leaving 9 bases between. The DNA of the CDR3 is TGTGCCAGCAGCCCACCGGGGGCCTACAATGAGCAGTTCTTC. This encodes CASSPPGAYNEQFF.

This clone was seen just once. CDR3 protein: CASRPNTALGPSGANVLTF. DNA of the CDR3: TGTGCCAGCAGACCGAACACCGCGCTAGGCCCGTCTGGGGCCAACGTCCTGACTTTC. The genes are TRBV5-4 and TRBJ2-6; the D is unclear. The CDR3 sequence is 19 residues long. Germline loops: CDR1 SGHNT, CDR2 YYREEE (reference sequence). Deletions cut 5 bases from V and 1 base from J, with 22 bases between. Full variable domain (remainder filled in from reference TRBV5-4 and TRBJ2-6): ETGVTQSPTHLIKTRGQQVTLRCSSQSGHNTVSWYQQALGQGPQFIFQYYREEENGRGNFPPRFSGLQFPNYSSELNVNALELDDSALYLCASRPNTALGPSGANVLTFGAGSRLTVL.

This chain uses TRBV10-3 with TRBJ2-5; D not resolved. Germline V CDR1 and CDR2: ENHRY, SYGVKD. Trimming took off 2 bases at V and 3 bases at J, with 10 bases between the two ends. The CDR3 contains 14 residues. CDR3 amino acids: CAISEGYREETQYF. The DNA of the CDR3 is TGTGCCATCAGTGAGGGGTACAGAGAAGAGACCCAGTACTTC.

V and J are TRBV10-3 and TRBJ2-2, with a tentative D call TRBD1 (6 bases). CDR1 is ENHRY and CDR2 is SYGVKD in the germline V gene. Trimming stripped 0 bases from V and 10 bases from J, with 15 bases between. There are 15 residues in the CDR3. The CDR3 coding sequence is TGTGCCATCAGTGAGTCGATAGGGACACTCTTGGAGCTGTTTTTT. Residues: CAISESIGTLLELFF.

V and J are TRBV30 and TRBJ2-7, with 7 bases that match TRBD2. CDR1 GTSNPN and CDR2 SVGIG come from the germline V gene (reference sequence). After removal of 4 bases from V and 6 bases from J, the junction contained 12 bases not matched to a gene. The CDR3 has 14 residues. The CDR3, as DNA: TGTGCCTGGAATCGCTGGGGGAGGGCCTCCGAGCAGTACTTC. Translating it yields CAWNRWGRASEQYF.

The chain combines TRBV19 with TRBJ2-3; 13 bases fit TRBD2. The V segment lost 7 bases and the J segment 1 base; nucleotides outside the gene matches: 11. CDR1 is LNHDA and CDR2 is SQIVND in the germline V gene (reference sequence). The CDR3 is 18 amino acids. CDR3 sequence: CASTTVRTSGSGTDTQYF. The CDR3 coding sequence is TGTGCCAGTACCACGGTCCGGACTAGCGGGAGTGGCACAGATACGCAGTATTTT.

The chain uses TRBV7-9 and TRBJ2-5; maybe TRBD1 (6 bases). Germline V gives CDR1 SEHNR, CDR2 FQNEAQ (reference sequence). Trimming took 5 bases from V and 0 from J, leaving 10 bases between them. This CDR3 has 14 amino acids. CDR3 sequence reads: CASSGRQDQETQYF. The CDR3 coding sequence is TGTGCCAGCAGCGGAAGACAGGACCAAGAGACCCAGTACTTC. The whole variable domain, filled in from reference TRBV7-9 and TRBJ2-5, reads DTGVSQNPRHKITKRGQNVTFRCDPISEHNRLYWYRQTLGQGPEFLTYFQNEAQLEKSRLLSDRFSAERPKGSFSTLEIQRTEQGDSAMYLCASSGRQDQETQYFGPGTRLLVL.

Only a few counts were recorded for this clone. The J gene is TRBJ2-1, the V gene TRBV7-8; 12 bases map to TRBD2. Germline loops: CDR1 SGHVS, CDR2 FQNEAQ. The CDR3 runs to 18 residues. J gave up 0 bases and V 5 bases, and 8 bases lay outside the gene matches. The CDR3 sequence is CASSEGLAGFSSYNEQFF. CDR3 in DNA: TGTGCCAGCAGCGAGGGACTAGCGGGCTTCTCCTCCTACAATGAGCAGTTCTTC.

This clone was seen more than once but under ten times. The chain is built from TRBV3-1 (or the pseudogene TRBV3-2) and TRBJ1-5; 8 nucleotides align to TRBD1. The CDR3 is 15 amino acids. Trimming cost V 4 bases and J 5 bases; bases outside gene matches: 7. Germline values: CDR1 LGHDT, CDR2 YNNKEL (reference sequence). CDR3 amino acids: CASSLSRTGHQPQHF. In DNA form, the CDR3 reads TGTGCCAGCAGCCTATCCCGGACAGGGCATCAGCCCCAGCATTTT.

The chain combines TRBV28 with TRBJ1-4, with 7 bases that match TRBD1. The CDR3 is 15 amino acids. V shed 4 bases and J 3 bases; nucleotides not matched to a gene: 5. Per germline, CDR1 MDHEN and CDR2 SYDVKM. The CDR3, as DNA: TGTGCCAGCAGTTCAGGTCAGGGGGCTAATGAAAAACTGTTTTTT. This sequence encodes CASSSGQGANEKLFF.

This chain joins TRBV3-1 (or the pseudogene TRBV3-2) and TRBJ1-1, with TRBD1 matching over 7 bases. The germline V gene encodes CDR1 LGHDT and CDR2 YNNKEL (reference sequence). Trimming at V came to 1 base and at J to 0 bases, leaving 2 bases not matched to a gene. The CDR3 is 15 residues long. The CDR3 bases are TGTGCCAGCAGCCAAGGACAGGGTCTGAACACTGAAGCTTTCTTT. As protein: CASSQGQGLNTEAFF.

The V and J genes are TRBV12-3 or TRBV12-4 and TRBJ2-7, with D maybe TRBD2 (5 bases). The germline V and J ends were trimmed by 7 bases and 7 bases, with 17 bases remaining between them. CDR3 length: 13 residues. CDR3 sequence: CASTLRARGEQYF. CDR3 bases: TGTGCCAGCACCCTACGGGCCCGCGGGGAGCAGTACTTC.

The rearrangement links TRBV9 to TRBJ2-2; the match to TRBD2 covers 7 bases. V trimming: 0 bases; J trimming: 6 bases; junction bases outside the gene matches: 8. This CDR3 has 16 amino acids. CDR1 and CDR2 from the germline V gene are SGDLS and YYNGEE. The DNA of the CDR3 is TGTGCCAGCAGCGTAGCTGGCGGGAGCCCCCCCGGGGAGCTGTTTTTT. It translates to CASSVAGGSPPGELFF.

This chain connects TRBV5-1 to TRBJ2-5; 9 nucleotides line up with TRBD1. The CDR3 loop spans 14 amino acids. V shed 0 bases, J shed 5 bases, and the junction held 2 bases outside the gene matches. Germline V gene sequence: CDR1 SGHRS, CDR2 YFSETQ. The chain's CDR3 is CASSLVGTGETQYF. The CDR3 region has the DNA TGCGCCAGCAGCTTGGTGGGGACAGGGGAGACCCAGTACTTC.

This clone showed up just a few times. J is TRBJ2-1 and V is TRBV5-1; 12 bases are shared with TRBD1. CDR1 is SGHRS and CDR2 is YFSETQ in the germline V gene. The CDR3 length is 15 residues. The V and J ends lost 4 bases and 8 bases, in that order; junction bases with no gene match: 7. The CDR3 nucleotides read TGCGCCAGCAGCATCCACGGGACAGGGGGCGATGAGCAGTTCTTC. It encodes CASSIHGTGGDEQFF.

The chain joins TRBV2 to TRBJ2-3; 7 nucleotides match TRBD2. There are 16 residues in the CDR3. Trimming cost V 7 bases and J 2 bases; bases outside gene matches: 12. Per germline, CDR1 SNHLY and CDR2 FYNNEI. The CDR3 nucleotides are TGTGCCAGCATCTCTATGTTAGCGGGCCTCACAGATACGCAGTATTTT. It codes for CASISMLAGLTDTQYF. The complete variable domain, with remaining parts taken from reference TRBV2 and TRBJ2-3, reads EPEVTQTPSHQVTQMGQEVILRCVPISNHLYFYWYRQILGQKVEFLVSFYNNEISEKSEIFDDQFSVERPDGSNFTLKIRSTKLEDSAMYFCASISMLAGLTDTQYFGPGTRLTVL.

The chain combines TRBV25-1 with TRBJ2-1, with 7 positions matching TRBD2. Trimming removed 3 bases from V and 3 bases from J; junction bases left unmatched: 11. Germline values: CDR1 MGHDK, CDR2 SYGVNS. The CDR3 is made up of 17 amino acids. CDR3 coding DNA: TGTGCCAGCAGTGAGTGGTCCCAGAGCGGGATCTACAATGAGCAGTTCTTC. The encoded protein is CASSEWSQSGIYNEQFF.

The chain combines TRBV19 with TRBJ1-2, with a tentative D call TRBD1 (5 bases). Trimming took off 1 base at V and 7 bases at J, with 13 bases between the two ends. The germline gives CDR1 LNHDA, CDR2 SQIVND (reference sequence). The CDR3 runs to 14 residues. Here the CDR3 reads CASSIGGGNGGYTF. The CDR3 region has the DNA TGTGCCAGTAGTATAGGCGGGGGGAACGGTGGCTACACCTTC.

The chain joins TRBV11-2 to TRBJ1-5; no reliable D call. The germline V gene has CDR1 SGHAT and CDR2 FQNNGV. Trimming stripped 2 bases from V and 0 bases from J, with 2 bases between. The CDR3 covers 13 residues. This CDR3 is CASSLHSNQPQHF. In DNA form, the CDR3 reads TGTGCCAGCAGCTTACATAGCAATCAGCCCCAGCATTTT.